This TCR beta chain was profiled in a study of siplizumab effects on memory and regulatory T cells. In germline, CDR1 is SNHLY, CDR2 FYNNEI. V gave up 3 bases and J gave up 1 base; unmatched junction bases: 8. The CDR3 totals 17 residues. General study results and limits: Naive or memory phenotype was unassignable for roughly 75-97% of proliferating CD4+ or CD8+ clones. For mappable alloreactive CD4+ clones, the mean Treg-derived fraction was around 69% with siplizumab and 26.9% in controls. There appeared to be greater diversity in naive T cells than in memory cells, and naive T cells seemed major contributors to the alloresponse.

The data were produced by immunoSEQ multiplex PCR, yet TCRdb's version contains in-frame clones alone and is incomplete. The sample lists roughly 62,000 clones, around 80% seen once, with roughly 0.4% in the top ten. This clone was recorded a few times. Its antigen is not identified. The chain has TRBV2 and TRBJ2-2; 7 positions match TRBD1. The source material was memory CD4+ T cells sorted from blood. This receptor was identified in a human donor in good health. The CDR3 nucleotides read TGTGCCAGCAGTGACCACAGGGGCCTAGAGAACACCGGGGAGCTGTTTTTT. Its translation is CASSDHRGLENTGELFF.